This TCR beta chain originates from a study of T cell changes during pregnancy in multiple sclerosis. Per the germline V gene, CDR1 is MDHEN and CDR2 is SYDVKM. With 10 bases clipped from V and 0 bases from J, the junction kept 5 bases outside the gene matches. CDR3 length: 14 residues. Assay: immunoSEQ multiplex PCR; the TCRdb copy retains only in-frame clones and omits some. There are some 94,000 clones in the sample; more than 85% occur only once, and around 1.8% lies in the top ten. Sample: peripheral blood, taken in the first trimester of pregnancy. This rearrangement joins TRBV28 to TRBJ2-2; TRBD2 agrees at 7 bases. This receptor was obtained from a female donor in good health, enrolled as a control in a pregnancy study. The CDR3 here is CAITGTTNTGELFF. The DNA for the CDR3 is TGTGCCATCACCGGGACTACGAACACCGGGGAGCTGTTTTTT.